This T cell receptor (beta chain) was sequenced during a study of blood T cell repertoires in COVID-19 (dated by TCRdb to 2020 to 2022). Background on the whole study: Samples covering the acute and convalescent phases of COVID-19 were provided by collaborators in the United States, Italy and Spain. Deeply sampled blood TCRbeta repertoires from subjects exposed to, actively infected with, or recovered from COVID-19 were included in the dataset. The repertoires were released in a freely available public database intended as a resource for research on the immune response to SARS-CoV-2. The material from the prospective study consisted of cDNA or gDNA derived from T cells, B-cell-depleted T cells, or PBMCs. The samples were drawn from the first 160 participants of the ongoing ImmuneRACE study and from 1,200 or so subjects provided by 6 global collaborators. HLA class I and class II types, where available, came from metadata supplied by the sample provider rather than from assay-based typing. Nearly every sample came with metadata listing a de-identified subject ID, COVID-19 status, age in years and sex.

A distance of 16 bases separates the germline ends of V and J, which lose 8 bases and 3 bases respectively. According to the germline V gene, CDR1 reads SQVTM and CDR2 reads ANQGSEA. The CDR3 runs 13 amino acids, cysteine and phenylalanine included. Only the CDR3 part of the read is kept: 39 bases, read in frame from the first base. The immunoSEQ Assay, a bias-controlled multiplex PCR, was used to amplify TCRbeta CDR3 regions from genomic DNA. The study's processing was this. The number of nucleated cells in each sample was estimated by amplification of reference gene primers within the assay. To quantify the absolute abundance of each unique TCRbeta CDR3 rearrangement, sequence reads were collapsed and filtered. For each sample, productive Simpson clonality was calculated by taking the square root of Simpson's diversity index across productive rearrangements. The table comes from immuneACCESS by way of TCRdb, which keeps in-frame sequences with V and J called. Part of the clones is missing from these tables; in studies checked, under half for an unresolved V gene and the rest for unknown reasons. That table gives V, J and clone size, and the DNA gave D and trimming. Here the sample has 90,000 to 100,000 clones; approximately 84% occur a single time. Clones ranked in the top ten supply about 11% of the sample.

The paper as a whole reports these results and caveats: How much clinical and demographic metadata was included differed by source and by participant, and the metadata was provided uncurated.

The collaborating institutions used their own protocols to collect whole blood in K2EDTA tubes. For TCRbeta analysis, collaborators shipped samples in one of three forms: frozen whole blood, isolated PBMCs, or DNA extracted from either of those sample types. A note on this clone: There is no known antigen for this receptor. Base quality data are lacking; no much larger clone is found one base away.

Sequencing was done on a sample of peripheral blood. This receptor was obtained from a woman older than 75 with acute or convalescent COVID-19. This sequence uses TRBV29-1 and TRBJ1-2, with a weak D call of TRBD1 (6 bases match). In nucleotide form, the sequence is TGCAGCTCTGTGGGAGGGGGTGACTATGGCTACACCTTC. Translated, it reads CSSVGGGDYGYTF.